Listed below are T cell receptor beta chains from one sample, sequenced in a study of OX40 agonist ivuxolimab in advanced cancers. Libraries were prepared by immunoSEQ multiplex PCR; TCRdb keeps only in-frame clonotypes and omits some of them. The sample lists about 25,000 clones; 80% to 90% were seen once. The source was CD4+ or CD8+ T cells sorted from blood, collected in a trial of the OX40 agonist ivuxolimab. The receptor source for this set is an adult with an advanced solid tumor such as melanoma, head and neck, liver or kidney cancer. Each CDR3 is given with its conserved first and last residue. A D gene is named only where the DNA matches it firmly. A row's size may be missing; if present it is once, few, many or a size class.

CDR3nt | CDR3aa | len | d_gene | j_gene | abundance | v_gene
TGTGCCAGCAGCTCCGAGATGGGTGCGGATCTTAGCACAGATACGCAGTATTTT | CASSSEMGADLSTDTQYF | 18 | . | TRBJ2-3 | . | TRBV7-9
TGTGCCAGCAGCCTCCGGGACAGGGCCCCTGAAGCTTTCTTT | CASSLRDRAPEAFF | 14 | TRBD1 | TRBJ1-1 | . | TRBV5-4
TGTGCCAGCAGCTTCCAGGGAGATCCCAATCAGCCCCAGCATTTT | CASSFQGDPNQPQHF | 15 | . | TRBJ1-5 | . | TRBV7-2
TGCAGCGTTGAAGACCTAGGGGTCTACAATGAGCAGTTCTTC | CSVEDLGVYNEQFF | 14 | . | TRBJ2-1 | . | TRBV29-1
TGTGCCAGCAGTCACTCAGGGGGGGATTATGGCTACACCTTC | CASSHSGGDYGYTF | 14 | TRBD1 | TRBJ1-2 | once | TRBV7-9
TGTGCCAGCAACACCCGGGACAGGGGCTACGAGCAGTACTTC | CASNTRDRGYEQYF | 14 | TRBD1 | TRBJ2-7 | . | TRBV7-2
TGTGCCAGCAGCCCAGGGTCCCCCTATAATTCACCCCTCCACTTT | CASSPGSPYNSPLHF | 15 | . | TRBJ1-6 | once | TRBV7-9
TGTGCCAGCAGTTTATCTGGGGATGGCTACACCTTC | CASSLSGDGYTF | 12 | . | TRBJ1-2 | . | TRBV27
TGTGCCAGCAGCTTAGGCAGGGTGGAAGCTTTCTTT | CASSLGRVEAFF | 12 | . | TRBJ1-1 | . | TRBV11-2
TGTGCCAGCAGCGCTAGCGGGAGCTCATACAATGAGCAGTTCTTC | CASSASGSSYNEQFF | 15 | TRBD2 | TRBJ2-1 | few | TRBV7-6